This TCR beta chain emerged from a study of spatial heterogeneity in lung cancer. Study-level results: Within tumors, counts of expanded alpha and beta TCRs tracked tumor mutation counts.

The CDR3 consists of 17 residues. Germline V CDR1 and CDR2: LNHDA, SQIVND (reference sequence). Trimming stripped 5 bases from V and 3 bases from J, with 20 bases between. By share of the sample, this clonotype is medium-sized. Its antigen is not identified. This beta chain appears as a stray read in a library generated for alpha chains; its size is not informative. Indicated time point: sample taken at primary tumor resection. TCRdb reanalysed the 5' RACE reads using MiXCR and keeps one entry per CDR3 protein. The sample lists 3,500 to 4,500 distinct CDR3 sequences; approximately 8.8% were seen once. The origin of this receptor is a male donor with early-stage non-small cell lung cancer. V is TRBV19 and J is TRBJ2-1; D remains ambiguous. The sequencing here drew on lung tumor tissue, taken at surgery. The CDR3 nucleotides are TGTGCCAGTAGTCCAAAGCCTCGAGCGAGCAACTACAATGAGCAGTTCTTC. Encoded protein: CASSPKPRASNYNEQFF.